What follows are 14 T cell receptor beta chains derived from one specimen sequenced in a study of cytomegalovirus exposure and HLA in healthy donors. The study ran its PCR with 60 Vbeta and 13 Jbeta primers. Produced via immunoSEQ multiplex PCR; TCRdb's table is partial and in-frame only. The table includes some 110,000 clones, approximately 70% detected once. Sequenced: PBMCs. The receptors originated from a man aged 18 to 35 in good health and CMV-seronegative.

The rearrangement joins TRBV10-2 to TRBJ2-2; maybe TRBD1 (6 bases). V lost 4 bases, J lost 0 bases, and 9 bases lay in between. Germline assignment: CDR1 WSHSY and CDR2 SAAADI. The CDR3 totals 15 residues. In DNA form, the CDR3 reads TGCGCCAGCAGTGGGGGGCCCCCGAACACCGGGGAGCTGTTTTTT. Its protein is CASSGGPPNTGELFF.

This clone was detected a few times. V is TRBV4-2 and J is TRBJ2-7; 12 bases fit TRBD2. V lost 1 base to trimming and J lost 0 bases; unmatched junction nucleotides: 1. This CDR3 is built from 16 residues. CDR1 and CDR2 from the germline V gene are LGHNA and YNFKEQ. The CDR3: CASSQGTSGDSYEQYF. Here the CDR3 DNA reads TGTGCCAGCAGCCAAGGGACTAGCGGGGACTCCTACGAGCAGTACTTC.

This rearrangement joins TRBV7-9 to TRBJ2-5, with 12 bases fitting TRBD2. The length of the CDR3 is 16 residues. CDR1 and CDR2 (germline): SEHNR, FQNEAQ (reference sequence). Trimming cost V 5 bases and J 1 base; bases outside gene matches: 5. This CDR3 is CASSAGLAGSQETQYF. The CDR3 bases are TGTGCCAGCAGCGCAGGACTAGCGGGGTCCCAAGAGACCCAGTACTTC.

V usage is TRBV18 and J usage is TRBJ2-1; 8 bases align to TRBD1. With 4 bases clipped from V and 7 bases from J, the junction kept 12 bases outside the gene matches. The CDR3 has 16 residues. Germline V lookup: CDR1 KGHSH, CDR2 LQKENI. The CDR3 DNA follows: TGTGCCAGCTCACTTCTTGGACAGGGTACGTCGAATGAGCAGTTCTTC. Its translation is CASSLLGQGTSNEQFF.

The chain couples TRBV5-1 to TRBJ2-1, with 16 positions matching TRBD2. Germline CDR1 and CDR2: SGHRS and YFSETQ. Losses at the gene ends were 4 bases for V and 3 bases for J; bases not matched to a gene: 10. The CDR3 is made up of 19 amino acids. The CDR3 DNA sequence: TGCGCCAGCAGCAAAACGGGGACTAGCGGGGGGGCCGTCTACAATGAGCAGTTCTTC. This encodes CASSKTGTSGGAVYNEQFF.

The chain employs TRBV27 and TRBJ1-5, with TRBD1 matching over 8 bases. The CDR3 extends over 15 amino acids. Looked up from germline, CDR1 is MNHEY and CDR2 is SMNVEV (reference sequence). Trimming at V came to 6 bases and at J to 9 bases, leaving 13 bases not matched to a gene. The CDR3 loop is CASRRGQGRTGPQHF. CDR3 nucleotides: TGTGCCAGCAGACGTGGACAGGGAAGGACCGGGCCCCAGCATTTT.

V usage is TRBV18 and J usage is TRBJ2-7; the D gene is possibly TRBD2 (5 bases). CDR3 length equals 16 residues. Germline-derived CDR1 and CDR2 are KGHSH and LQKENI. Trimming took off 2 bases at V and 2 bases at J, with 16 bases between the two ends. The CDR3 DNA reads TGTGCCAGCTCACCATCCCGGGCTAGGAGGACCTACGAGCAGTACTTC. Protein: CASSPSRARRTYEQYF. The entire variable domain, with the rest obtained from reference TRBV18 and TRBJ2-7, is as follows: NAGVMQNPRHLVRRRGQEARLRCSPMKGHSHVYWYRQLPEEGLKFMVYLQKENIIDESGMPKERFSAEFPKEGPSILRIQQVVRGDSAAYFCASSPSRARRTYEQYFGPGTRLTVT.

This clone was recorded a few times. This sequence joins TRBV28 and TRBJ2-6, with a tentative D call TRBD1 (6 bases). V gave up 0 bases and J gave up 2 bases, with 11 bases separating them. CDR1 and CDR2 from the germline V gene are MDHEN and SYDVKM. The CDR3 contains 17 residues. Here the CDR3 reads CASSLWGRTAGANVLTF. DNA of the CDR3: TGTGCCAGCAGTTTATGGGGGCGGACAGCTGGGGCCAACGTCCTGACTTTC.

This clone was counted a few times. The genes are TRBV28 and TRBJ2-7; D not certain. The CDR3 runs to 14 residues. V was cut by 5 bases and J by 2 bases, with 13 bases left in between. Looked up from germline, CDR1 is MDHEN and CDR2 is SYDVKM. Here the CDR3 DNA reads TGTGCCAGCAGTCCCCTGAGAGCTACCTACGAGCAGTACTTC. Its translation is CASSPLRATYEQYF.

This clone was observed once. The gene calls are TRBV12-5 and TRBJ1-1; unclear D gene. The CDR3 is 17 amino acids. Per germline, CDR1 LGHNT and CDR2 FRNRAP. Trimming shortened V by 1 base and J by 0 bases, and 15 bases separated the two germline ends. CDR3 DNA sequence: TGTGCTAGTGGTTTGGGCAGCGGCCTCTACATGAACACTGAAGCTTTCTTT. It yields the protein CASGLGSGLYMNTEAFF.

The V call is TRBV11-3, the J call TRBJ1-3; the D is unclear. The V gene's germline CDR1 is SGHNT and CDR2 YENEEA. The ends were cut back, 3 bases at V and 4 bases at J, with 7 bases in the middle. This CDR3 is built from 13 residues. CDR3 sequence reads: CASSLQAGNTIYF. CDR3 sequence (DNA): TGTGCCAGCAGCTTGCAAGCCGGAAACACCATATATTTT.

In nucleotides, the CDR3 is TGTGCCAGCAGCGGGGGGACAGCCTACGAGCAGTACTTC. Its protein is CASSGGTAYEQYF. The chain joins TRBV7-2 to TRBJ2-7, with a possible D match to TRBD1 (7 bases). Germline assignment: CDR1 SGHTA and CDR2 FQGNSA. The CDR3 length is 13 residues. V dropped 5 bases and J dropped 2 bases, with 10 bases sitting between them.

The chain carries TRBV28 and TRBJ1-5, with 12 nucleotides matching TRBD1. The CDR3 is made up of 15 amino acids. With V trimmed by 11 bases and J by 6 bases, 11 bases remained unmatched. The germline gives CDR1 MDHEN, CDR2 SYDVKM. CDR3 bases: TGTGCCTCGATGGGGGACAGGGGGCAAGGTCAGCCCCAGCATTTT. It codes for CASMGDRGQGQPQHF.

As for this clone: One end of the junction varies from germline; a read error may be responsible. The chain recombines TRBV18 with TRBJ2-7; tentative D call: TRBD1 (5 bases). CDR3 length equals 17 residues. Germline values: CDR1 KGHSH, CDR2 LQKENI. The CDR3 region is CASSPLPVAQGGYEQYF. The CDR3 DNA follows: TGTGCCAGCTCTCCACTCCCCGTGGCGCAGGGTGGCTACGAGCAGTACTTC.